This T cell receptor beta chain was observed in a study of shared clonotypes between healthy human individuals (TCRdb year 2020). For context, the study as a whole: The cohort comprised a couple of women and a few men aged 18 to 49 years. To increase sequencing depth and limit assay-specific biases, TCR repertoire library preparation and sequencing were carried out by different laboratories using diverse techniques. For each donor, three plates each were used for CD4 naive and CD4 memory, two plates were used for CD8 naive, and one plate was used for CD8 memory. Per donor, leukapheresis produced somewhere between about 0.94 and 9.5 billion PBMCs. Blood TCR repertoires of about five healthy adults were deeply sequenced to estimate repertoire size and the extent of clonotype sharing between individuals. General study outcomes and caveats: Naive subsets generally had larger estimated clonotype richness than memory subsets did. Compared with non-shared clonotypes, the clonotypes found in all four sorted-subset donors had higher generation probabilities. Pairwise subsampling indicated that sequencing depth was expected to affect the degree of clonotype sharing among donors. Even with the large sequencing depth, rarefaction of the sorted-subset datasets indicated that sequencing was incomplete. Sampling was limited to blood, and TCR repertoires in tissue likely differ from TCR repertoires in blood. Approximately 5% of naive CD4, around 3.6% of naive CD8, approximately 2.2% of memory CD4, and 0.35% to 0.5% of memory CD8 clonotypes were shared across a handful of donors. Because the study included only a small number of donors, the genetic and exposure-history diversity represented was limited.

For CDR1 and CDR2, the germline V gene lists SGHRS and YFSETQ. V loses 4 bases, J loses 5 bases, and the germline ends lie 15 bases apart. The CDR3 contains 14 residues, cysteine and phenylalanine counted. Only the CDR3 portion is preserved as DNA: 42 bases, with reading frame beginning at the first base. CD8 naive samples were CD45RO-negative cells positively selected for CCR7, giving a CD45RA+CCR7+ population that excluded TemRA cells. Healthy HIV-negative adults with no recently reported acute infections or vaccinations were included as donors. Every donor was a Caucasian adult living in Nashville, Tennessee, USA. Blood was collected by leukapheresis, and PBMCs were isolated by Ficoll-Histopaque density gradient centrifugation and then cryopreserved in liquid nitrogen vapor phase. Analytical flow cytometry was used to check the purity and quantity of each magnetically sorted T cell population. Genomic DNA was isolated from every sorted fraction and measured by UV absorbance on a Nanodrop 2000c.

TCR CDR3 regions were amplified from genomic DNA by multiplex PCR using the deep immunoSEQ assay. For each cell subset, the extracted genomic DNA was distributed evenly across all wells of several immunoSEQ 96-well plates, and each plate served as one replicate. For sorted subsets, about 200 ng genomic DNA, equal to 30,000 or so T cell genomes, was loaded into each replicate PCR. Purified libraries were measured with a Qubit 3.0 fluorometer, size-checked on a Bioanalyzer 2100, and measured again with the KAPA Library Quantification kit. Every immunoSEQ 96-well plate was sequenced on a dedicated single-read 150-cycle Illumina NextSeq 550 flow cell. Per the authors' processing: The immunoSEQ output contained only junctional sequences without quality scores, so filtering could not match that applied to full-length reads. Sequences were annotated with PyIR, a Python wrapper for IgBLAST v1.9, using IMGT germline references to assign V/J genes and CDR3. Any read was removed if the V/J assignment was weak (E-value above 1e-6), the CDR3 was missing, or the read contained stop codons, out-of-frame junctions, or ambiguous translated residues. A V3J clonotype was defined by an identical inferred V gene, J gene, and CDR3 amino acid sequence. Percentage overlap between repertoires was calculated by dividing the number of shared unique clonotypes by the size of the smaller repertoire. Three approaches were used to assess repertoire richness: RTK rarefaction, the Chao1 estimator, and Recon v2.1 estimates of unobserved clonotypes. Generation probabilities were computed with OLGA for all TCRbeta clonotypes obtained by the gDNA method from several donors. In TCRdb, the immuneACCESS table is reduced to in-frame sequences with V and J assigned. These tables do not hold every clone; where another copy was compared, an unresolved V gene accounts for under half, and the others remain unexplained. Clone size and V and J calls were adopted from that table, with D and trimming inferred from the DNA. This sample has roughly 2,000,000 clones in its table, and less than 95% of those were observed once. The ten largest clones add up to roughly 1.2% of the sample.

Comments on this clone: The antigen it recognizes is unknown. One base away there is no much larger clone; base qualities are not given.

Material for sequencing was naive CD8+ T cells sorted from blood. Taken with the paper, the label for cell subset or site translates to: CD45RA+CCR7+. Rearrangement joined TRBV5-1 to TRBJ2-5; no confident D gene assignment can be made. This sequence originates from a man aged 18 to 29 in good health. The bases read TGCGCCAGCAGCCCCCACGAGTCGTGGGAGACCCAGTACTTC. It encodes CASSPHESWETQYF.